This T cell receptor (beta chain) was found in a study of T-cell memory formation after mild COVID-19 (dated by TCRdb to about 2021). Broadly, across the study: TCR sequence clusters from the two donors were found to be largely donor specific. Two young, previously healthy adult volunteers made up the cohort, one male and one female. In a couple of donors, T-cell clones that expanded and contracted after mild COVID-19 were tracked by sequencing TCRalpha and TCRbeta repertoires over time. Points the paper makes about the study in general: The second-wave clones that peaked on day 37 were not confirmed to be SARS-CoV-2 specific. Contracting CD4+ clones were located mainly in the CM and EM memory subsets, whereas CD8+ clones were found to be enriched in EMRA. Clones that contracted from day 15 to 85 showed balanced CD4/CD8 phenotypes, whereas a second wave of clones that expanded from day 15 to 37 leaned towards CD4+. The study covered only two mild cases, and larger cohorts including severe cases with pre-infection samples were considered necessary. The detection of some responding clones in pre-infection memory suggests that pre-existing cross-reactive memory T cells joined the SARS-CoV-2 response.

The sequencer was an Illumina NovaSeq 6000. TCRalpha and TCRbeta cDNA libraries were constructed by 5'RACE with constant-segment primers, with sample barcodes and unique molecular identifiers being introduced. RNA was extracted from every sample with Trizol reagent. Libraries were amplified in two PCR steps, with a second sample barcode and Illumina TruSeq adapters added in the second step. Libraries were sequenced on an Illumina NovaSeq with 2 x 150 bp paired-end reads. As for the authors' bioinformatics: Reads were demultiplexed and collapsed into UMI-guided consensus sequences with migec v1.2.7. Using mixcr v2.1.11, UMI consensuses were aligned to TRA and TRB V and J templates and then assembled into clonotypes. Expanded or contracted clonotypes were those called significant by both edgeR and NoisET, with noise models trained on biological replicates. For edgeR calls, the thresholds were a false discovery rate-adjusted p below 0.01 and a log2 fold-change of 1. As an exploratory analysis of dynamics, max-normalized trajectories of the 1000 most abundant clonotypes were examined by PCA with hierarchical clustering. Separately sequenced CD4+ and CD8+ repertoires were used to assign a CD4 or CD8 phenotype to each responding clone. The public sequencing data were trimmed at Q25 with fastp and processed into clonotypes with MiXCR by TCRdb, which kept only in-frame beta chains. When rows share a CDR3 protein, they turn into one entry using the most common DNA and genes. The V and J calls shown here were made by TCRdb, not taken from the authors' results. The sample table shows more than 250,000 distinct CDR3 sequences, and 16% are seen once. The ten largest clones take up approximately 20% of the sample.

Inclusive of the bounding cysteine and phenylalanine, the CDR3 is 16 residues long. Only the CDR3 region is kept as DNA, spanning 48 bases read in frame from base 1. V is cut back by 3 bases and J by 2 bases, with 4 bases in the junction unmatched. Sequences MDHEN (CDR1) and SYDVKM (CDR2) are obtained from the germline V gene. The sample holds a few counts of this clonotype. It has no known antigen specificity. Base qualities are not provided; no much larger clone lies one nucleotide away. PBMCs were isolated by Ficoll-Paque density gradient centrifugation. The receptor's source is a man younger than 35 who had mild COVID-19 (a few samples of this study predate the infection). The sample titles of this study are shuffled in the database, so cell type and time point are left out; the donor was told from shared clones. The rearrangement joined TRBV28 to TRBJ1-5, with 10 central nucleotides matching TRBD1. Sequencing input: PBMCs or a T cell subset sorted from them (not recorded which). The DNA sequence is TGTGCCAGCAGTTTGATCGGGACAGGGGGCAATCAGCCCCAGCATTTT. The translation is CASSLIGTGGNQPQHF.